This T cell receptor beta chain was sequenced during a study of shared clonotypes between healthy human individuals. Clones were sequenced by immunoSEQ multiplex PCR, and TCRdb holds only the in-frame ones, with some missing. The top ten clones hold around 1% of a sample with around 2,000,000 clones, less than 95% of them seen once. Germline V gene data show CDR1 as SGDLS and CDR2 as YYNGEE. With 4 bases clipped from V and 4 bases from J, the junction kept 4 bases outside the gene matches. The CDR3 spans 13 residues. CD45RO-negative, CCR7-positively selected cells formed the naive CD8 fraction, excluding terminally differentiated effector memory CD45RA+ cells.

The TCR was taken from a man younger than 35 in good health. The chain is built from TRBV9 and TRBJ2-5; TRBD2 aligns across 7 bases. The sample comprised naive CD8+ T cells sorted from blood. The CDR3 nucleotides are TGTGCCAGCAGCCCCCCGGGGGGAGAGACCCAGTACTTC. Protein sequence: CASSPPGGETQYF.